This T cell receptor beta chain was captured by sequencing in a study of T cell repertoires in breast cancer (dated by TCRdb to the mid-2010s). Describing the broader study: Tumors, lymph nodes and peripheral blood lymphocytes from breast cancer patients were profiled in the study, along with peripheral blood from healthy control donors. Most of the approximately 19 patient tumors analyzed for shared TCRs were ER+/PR+. Controls included nine healthy donors of an age range similar to the patients. On average, around 500,000 sequences per sample and about 11 reads per input cell were obtained by sequencing. Because breast cancer has a low mutational burden and rarely has common mutations, the study reasoned that TCRs shared between breast cancer patients would target shared antigens. Tumors and tumor-involved lymph nodes were minced, digested with Liberase and DNase, and then passed through 70-um and 40-um filters. Tumor-free lymph nodes were processed without enzymatic digestion, and Ficoll was used to separate blood samples. What the work shows at the level of the full study, not this receptor alone: Sentinel lymph nodes involved by tumor shared about fourfold more TCRs with matched tumor repertoires than tumor-free nodes did (approximately 8% versus 2%). Shared TCRs were encoded by various nucleotide sequences, which suggests selection and expansion based on antigen. Emulsion RT-PCR was considered qualitative rather than quantitative, since transcript abundance and primer differences skewed clone recovery. Possible tumor specificity was suggested for roughly 20 TCR pairs that were shared across seven or more patient tumors yet rarely found in control blood. TRBV7 predominated among the shared TCRs, which could possibly reflect tumor recognition or a mispriming bias from eight TRBV7 primers. Discarding singleton TCRs and sampling only part of each tumor may have missed genuine antitumor clones.

With regard to this clonotype: No cognate antigen has been identified for it. At one boundary the junction diverges from the germline segment, which might be a read error.

The library came from emulsion pairing. Unpaired genes were suppressed in a second nested PCR with blocking oligos, after which Illumina adaptors and barcodes were added in a third nested PCR. Each emulsion RT-PCR master mix contained about 5,000-260,000 T cells, with C-region, Stepout and V-region primers. The Micellula Emulsion and Purification Kit was used to make the emulsions, and Qiagen OneStep RT-PCR reagents were used for RT-PCR. Pooled libraries were sequenced with paired-end 2 x 250 reads on an Illumina MiSeq. Regarding the original processing steps: In Galaxy, read pairs were joined and then clipped at the engineered overlap into separate alpha and beta files, and any unclipped reads were discarded. Alpha-beta pairs were assigned with CompleteTCR, a MiTCR-based pipeline that links chains sharing read cluster identifiers using an R script. TCR sequences seen only once, which were about 1-3%, were removed as potential sequencing errors. In-frame beta chains were kept once TCRdb had trimmed the public reads at Q25 with fastp and called clones with MiXCR. All rows with the same CDR3 protein become a single entry with the most common DNA and genes. TCRdb, not the authors, supplied the V and J calls. This sample lists roughly 400 distinct CDR3 sequences; around 51% were detected once. In total, the top ten clones hold around 94% of the sample.

The germline V gene specifies SGHVS as CDR1 and FNYEAQ as CDR2. CDR3 length: 14 amino acids, cysteine to phenylalanine. Only CDR3 DNA remains: 42 bases, in frame from the first base. To analyze paired alpha-beta TCRs of CD8+ T cells, the study used an expanded emulsion RT-PCR method with primers covering all TCR V genes. CD8+ T cells were isolated with a CD8 positive selection kit and were then incubated overnight in roughly 9.4 IU/mL IL-2 prior to emulsion RT-PCR. This TCR derives from a pool of human donors with breast cancer or a healthy control (not recorded which). In this chain, TRBV7-6 is recombined with TRBJ1-4; no D segment can be confidently identified. What was sequenced was CD8+ T cells. For the CDR3, the sequence is CASSALKEKEKRVF. Here is the DNA: TGTGCCAGCAGCGCACTGAAGGAGAAGGAAAAAAGGGTTTTT. When the CDR3 is completed using the reference TRBV7-6 and TRBJ1-4 genes on either side, the full variable domain is GAGVSQSPRYKVTKRGQDVALRCDPISGHVSLYWYRQALGQGPEFLTYFNYEAQQDKSGLPNDRFSAERPEGSISTLTIQRTEQRDSAMYRCASSALKEKEKRVFGSGTQLSVL.